This T cell receptor (beta chain) is drawn from a study of beta chain features in type 1 diabetes. Study as a whole: Across every sample, 107,917,701 sorted cells were examined in total. Study conclusions and caveats: cDNA sequencing could over-represent cells with high TCR expression. A moderate, significant TCRB CDR3 shortening appeared in type 1 diabetes across four CD4+ subsets.

Sequencing targeted expressed TCRB transcripts, as all isolated RNA had been reverse transcribed. Libraries were prepared by immunoSEQ multiplex PCR; TCRdb keeps only in-frame clonotypes and omits some of them. The table includes about 140,000 clones, 9% to 10% detected once. This clone occurred many times. No antigen is known for it. The CDR3 covers 13 residues. CDR1 and CDR2 (germline): SGHRS, YFSETQ. V was clipped by 2 bases and J by 4 bases, with 8 bases between them. The authors sorted CD4+ naive, central memory, regulatory and stem cell-like memory cells via CD45RO/CCR7/CD25/CD127/CD95/CD27. The rearrangement joins TRBV5-1 to TRBJ2-3, with D tentatively TRBD1 (6 bases). The sequence was obtained from a woman between 40 and 50 years old in good health. Input material: central memory CD4+ T cells from blood. CDR3 nucleotide sequence: TGCGCCAGCAGCTTTGACAGGCCAGATACGCAGTATTTT. This sequence encodes CASSFDRPDTQYF.